One sample yielded the 10 T cell receptor beta chains listed below, sequenced in a study of blood T cell repertoires in COVID-19. The table came from immunoSEQ multiplex PCR; TCRdb's copy has only in-frame clones and leaves some out. The sample includes 120,000 or so clones, about 80% of them seen just once. The sample consisted of peripheral blood. The origin of the receptors is a woman aged 80 or over with acute or convalescent COVID-19.

The V and J genes are TRBV18 and TRBJ1-3, with no clear D. This CDR3 contains 15 residues. The V gene's germline CDR1 is KGHSH and CDR2 LQKENI. Trimming left V 0 bases short and J 0 bases short, with 6 bases between. The chain's CDR3 is CASSPPILSGNTIYF. CDR3 DNA: TGTGCCAGCTCACCACCGATACTCTCTGGAAACACCATATATTTT.

In its sample, this clone was seen once. The chain employs TRBV6-2 or TRBV6-3 and TRBJ1-1; 8 nucleotides agree with TRBD1. The CDR3 runs 15 residues. V gave up 0 bases and J gave up 1 base; unmatched junction bases: 1. In germline, CDR1 is MNHEY, CDR2 SVGEGT. Here the CDR3 reads CASSYSGTGNTEAFF. The CDR3 nucleotides read TGTGCCAGCAGTTACTCAGGGACAGGGAACACTGAAGCTTTCTTT.

The chain is built from TRBV30 and TRBJ1-2; TRBD1 matches 8 bases. The CDR3 spans 15 residues. Germline values: CDR1 GTSNPN, CDR2 SVGIG (reference sequence). V was clipped by 5 bases and J by 3 bases; unmatched bases: 11. The CDR3, as DNA: TGTGCCTGGCGGTTTAGGGACAGGACTTACTATGGCTACACCTTC. Amino acid sequence: CAWRFRDRTYYGYTF.

The chain couples TRBV11-3 to TRBJ2-1; 9 nucleotides agree with TRBD1. The V gene's germline CDR1 is SGHNT and CDR2 YENEEA. The V segment lost 7 bases and the J segment 6 bases; nucleotides outside the gene matches: 4. The CDR3 covers 13 residues. The CDR3 bases are TGTGCCAGCAAACAGGGGGCGAGCAATGAGCAGTTCTTC. Protein product: CASKQGASNEQFF.

The J gene is TRBJ1-1, the V gene TRBV21-1. TRBV21-1 is a documented pseudogene. The CDR3 contains 16 residues. The CDR3 nucleotides read TGTGCCAGCAGTCACATCGTAGCCACAATTCGCACTGAAGCTTTCTTT. It is translated as CASSHIVATIRTEAFF.

The V gene is TRBV5-4, the J gene TRBJ1-2; 7 nucleotides agree with TRBD1. Per the germline V gene, CDR1 is SGHNT and CDR2 is YYREEE (reference sequence). The junction had 4 bases not matched to a gene; V was cut back by 4 bases and J by 1 base. This CDR3 is 14 amino acids long. The CDR3 reads CASSRTGVNYGYTF. DNA for the CDR3: TGTGCCAGCAGCAGGACAGGAGTTAACTATGGCTACACCTTC.

This chain links TRBV7-2 with TRBJ2-1, with D possibly TRBD2 on 7 matching bases. The CDR3 contains 18 residues. Trimming took 0 bases from V and 2 from J, leaving 17 bases between them. From germline, CDR1 is SGHTA and CDR2 FQGNSA. CDR3 protein: CASSLARAWGGAYNEQFF. Here the CDR3 DNA reads TGTGCCAGCAGCTTAGCCCGCGCGTGGGGGGGCGCCTACAATGAGCAGTTCTTC.

The chain couples TRBV6-4 to TRBJ1-2, with 12 bases identical to TRBD1. V gave up 11 bases and J gave up 4 bases; unmatched junction bases: 17. Germline V lookup: CDR1 MRHNA, CDR2 SNTAGT. There are 17 residues in the CDR3. CDR3 residues: CAGHLRDRGPNCYGYTF. The CDR3 bases are TGTGCCGGACACTTACGGGACAGGGGGCCCAACTGCTATGGCTACACCTTC.

The chain uses TRBV5-1 and TRBJ2-1, with 8 positions matching TRBD2. Germline V gene sequence: CDR1 SGHRS, CDR2 YFSETQ. V lost 1 base to trimming and J lost 4 bases; unmatched junction nucleotides: 4. The CDR3 has 15 residues. CDR3 residues: CASSLNSGEYNEQFF. The CDR3 coding sequence is TGCGCCAGCAGCTTGAATAGCGGGGAGTACAATGAGCAGTTCTTC.

CDR3 residues: CASSPFGLAGSYEQYF. CDR3 DNA sequence: TGTGCCAGCTCACCATTTGGACTAGCGGGGTCATACGAGCAGTACTTC. The chain recombines TRBV18 with TRBJ2-7; 12 nucleotides align to TRBD2. Per the germline V gene, CDR1 is KGHSH and CDR2 is LQKENI. V trimming: 2 bases; J trimming: 4 bases; junction bases outside the gene matches: 6. The CDR3 runs 16 residues.